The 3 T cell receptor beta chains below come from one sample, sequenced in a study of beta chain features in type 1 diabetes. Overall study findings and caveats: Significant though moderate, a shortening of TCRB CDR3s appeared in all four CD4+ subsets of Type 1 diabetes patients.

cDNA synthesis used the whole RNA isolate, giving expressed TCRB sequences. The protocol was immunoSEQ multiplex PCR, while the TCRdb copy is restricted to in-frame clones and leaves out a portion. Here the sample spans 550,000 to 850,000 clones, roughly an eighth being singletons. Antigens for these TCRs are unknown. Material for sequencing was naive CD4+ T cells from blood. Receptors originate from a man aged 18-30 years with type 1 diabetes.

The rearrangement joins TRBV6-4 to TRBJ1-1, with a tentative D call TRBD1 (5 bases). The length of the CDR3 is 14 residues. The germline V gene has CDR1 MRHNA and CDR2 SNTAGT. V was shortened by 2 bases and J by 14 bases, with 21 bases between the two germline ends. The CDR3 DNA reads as TGTGCCAGCAGTGACGGTGACAGCCAACTAACGTTCTTCTTT. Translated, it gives CASSDGDSQLTFFF.

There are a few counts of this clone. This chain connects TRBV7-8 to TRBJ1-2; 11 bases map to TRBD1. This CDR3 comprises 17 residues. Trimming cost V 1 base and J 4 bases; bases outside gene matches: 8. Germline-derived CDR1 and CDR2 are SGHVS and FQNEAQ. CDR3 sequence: CASSLVGQGVGGYGYTF. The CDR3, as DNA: TGTGCCAGCAGCTTAGTGGGACAGGGGGTAGGAGGCTATGGCTACACCTTC.

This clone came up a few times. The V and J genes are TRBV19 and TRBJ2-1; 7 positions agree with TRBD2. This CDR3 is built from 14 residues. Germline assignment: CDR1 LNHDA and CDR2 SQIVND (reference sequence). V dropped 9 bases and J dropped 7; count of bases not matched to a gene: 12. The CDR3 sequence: CASTERGLGNEQFF. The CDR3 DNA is TGTGCCAGCACCGAGCGGGGATTGGGGAATGAGCAGTTCTTC.